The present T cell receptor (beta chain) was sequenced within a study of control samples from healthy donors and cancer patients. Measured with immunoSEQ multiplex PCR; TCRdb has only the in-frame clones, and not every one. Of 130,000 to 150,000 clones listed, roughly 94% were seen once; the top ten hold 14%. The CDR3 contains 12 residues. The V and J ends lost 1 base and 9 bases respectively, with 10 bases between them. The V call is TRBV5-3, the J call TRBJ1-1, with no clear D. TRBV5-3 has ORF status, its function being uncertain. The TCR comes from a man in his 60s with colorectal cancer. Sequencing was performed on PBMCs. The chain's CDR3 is CARSLFAAKAFF. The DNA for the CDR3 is TGTGCCAGAAGCTTGTTTGCGGCAAAAGCTTTCTTT.